This TCR beta chain is from a study of OX40 agonist ivuxolimab in advanced cancers. Across the study: Every patient in dose escalation had hepatocellular carcinoma, melanoma, renal cell or head and neck cancer.

CDR3 length: 20 residues. V shed 1 base and J shed 0 bases, with 25 bases lying between them. The germline V gene encodes CDR1 KGHSH and CDR2 LQKENI. The repertoire was sequenced with immunoSEQ multiplex PCR; TCRdb's copy has only in-frame clones and lacks some. The sample lists 70,000 to 90,000 clones, more than 90% occurring once. Note on this clone: The sample holds other DNA sequences that translate to the same CDR3.

J is TRBJ2-7 and V is TRBV18; D remains ambiguous. The sequencing used CD4+ or CD8+ T cells sorted from blood, collected in a trial of the OX40 agonist ivuxolimab. The receptor was isolated from an adult with an advanced solid tumor such as melanoma, head and neck, liver or kidney cancer. The CDR3 DNA sequence: TGTGCCAGCTCACCACGCGGCGGCAGTCGATATAACGAGAGCTCCTACGAGCAGTACTTC. Residues: CASSPRGGSRYNESSYEQYF.